The T cell receptor (beta chain) under discussion was sequenced for a study of long-term antiretroviral therapy in people with HIV. Regarding the study as a whole: Clones that expanded before ART (that is, prior to treatment) dominated the repertoire at all time points.

Comment on this clone: The target antigen is unknown.

All donors provided no fewer than one pre-ART and no fewer than two post-ART PBMC samples. At the survey level, the v3.0 immunoSEQ assay was run. The data were produced by immunoSEQ multiplex PCR, yet TCRdb's version contains in-frame clones alone and is incomplete. Of over 15,000 clones in the sample, just over 75% were seen once. The junction had 8 bases not matched to a gene; V was cut back by 8 bases and J by 0 bases. This CDR3 is 15 amino acids long. Germline-derived CDR1 and CDR2 are LNHDA and SQIVND (reference sequence). This specimen was unsorted PBMCs, taken 0.5 years before starting antiretroviral therapy. V usage is TRBV19 and J usage is TRBJ2-3, with 7 bases that match TRBD2. This receptor was taken from a woman aged 45 to 65 with HIV. CDR3 region: CASARGVTSTDTQYF. CDR3 coding DNA: TGTGCCAGTGCCCGGGGGGTTACTAGCACAGATACGCAGTATTTT.